This record looks at one T cell receptor beta chain sequence and its context. Its antigen is unidentified. Libraries were prepared by immunoSEQ multiplex PCR; TCRdb keeps only in-frame clonotypes and omits some of them. The sample yields 30,000 or so clones, approximately 57% seen once. The data are from a study of cytotoxic CD8 clonotypes in ibrutinib-treated CLL. Study summary: Partial response occurred in approximately 24 patients and complete response in 2; at median about 6 years, around 14 remained remitted and approximately twelve progressed. General observations from the study: Upon ibrutinib response clonality rose, and upon progression it fell back toward baseline. Baseline clonality, higher than in age-matched healthy donors, tracked circulating CD8+ T-cell counts.

V lost 2 bases to trimming and J lost 2 bases, with 10 bases between them. This CDR3 spans 15 amino acids. Germline assignment: CDR1 SGHTA and CDR2 FQGNSA. The chain employs TRBV7-2 and TRBJ1-3; tentative D call: TRBD1 (6 bases). The receptor's source is a human donor with chronic lymphocytic leukemia. The material was PBMCs, obtained before ibrutinib treatment. Written as DNA, the CDR3 is TGTGCCAGCAGCTTACAGGGGCTTCCTGGAAACACCATATATTTT. The encoded protein is CASSLQGLPGNTIYF.